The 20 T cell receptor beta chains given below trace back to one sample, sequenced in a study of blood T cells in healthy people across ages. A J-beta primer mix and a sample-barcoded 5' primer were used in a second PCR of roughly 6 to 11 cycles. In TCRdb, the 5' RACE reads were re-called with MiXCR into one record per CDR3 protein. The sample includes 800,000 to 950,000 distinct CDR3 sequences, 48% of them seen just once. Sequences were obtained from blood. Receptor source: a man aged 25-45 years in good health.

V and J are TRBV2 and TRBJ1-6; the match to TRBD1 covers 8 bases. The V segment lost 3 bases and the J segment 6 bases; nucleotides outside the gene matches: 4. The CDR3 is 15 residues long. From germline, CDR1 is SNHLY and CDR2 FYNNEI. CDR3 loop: CASSEATGGNSPLHF. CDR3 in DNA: TGTGCCAGCAGTGAGGCAACAGGGGGTAATTCACCCCTCCACTTT.

DNA for the CDR3: TGTGTCACCCTCAGGGGGCCCACAGATACGCAGTATTTT. Translation gives CVTLRGPTDTQYF. The genes are TRBV7-9 and TRBJ2-3; 8 bases match TRBD1. This CDR3 spans 13 amino acids. Germline V gene sequence: CDR1 SEHNR, CDR2 FQNEAQ (reference sequence).

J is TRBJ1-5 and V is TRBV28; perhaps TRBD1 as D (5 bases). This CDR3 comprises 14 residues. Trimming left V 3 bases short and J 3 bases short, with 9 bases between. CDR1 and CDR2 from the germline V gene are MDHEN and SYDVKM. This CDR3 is CASSFRGINQPQHF. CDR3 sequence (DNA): TGTGCCAGCAGTTTTCGGGGGATCAATCAGCCCCAGCATTTT.

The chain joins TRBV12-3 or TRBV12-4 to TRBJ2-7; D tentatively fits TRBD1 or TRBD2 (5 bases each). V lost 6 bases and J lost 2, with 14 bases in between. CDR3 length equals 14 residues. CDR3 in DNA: TGTGCCAGCAGGGAGGACGGGACCGCCTACGAGCAGTACTTC. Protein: CASREDGTAYEQYF.

DNA of the CDR3: TGTGCCAGCAGGACTAGCGGGGATTACGAGCAGTACTTC. Translated: CASRTSGDYEQYF. The chain joins TRBV7-9 to TRBJ2-7; TRBD2 agrees at 11 bases. Germline-derived CDR1 and CDR2 are SEHNR and FQNEAQ (reference sequence). This CDR3 is built from 13 residues. V was pared by 6 bases and J by 4 bases, with 2 bases of the junction left unmatched.

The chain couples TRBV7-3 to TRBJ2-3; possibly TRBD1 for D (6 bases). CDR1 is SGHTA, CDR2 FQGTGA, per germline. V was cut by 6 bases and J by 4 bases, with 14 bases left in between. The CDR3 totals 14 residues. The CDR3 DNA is TGTGCCAGCAGTTCCAGGGGACCCCCAGATACGCAGTATTTT. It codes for CASSSRGPPDTQYF.

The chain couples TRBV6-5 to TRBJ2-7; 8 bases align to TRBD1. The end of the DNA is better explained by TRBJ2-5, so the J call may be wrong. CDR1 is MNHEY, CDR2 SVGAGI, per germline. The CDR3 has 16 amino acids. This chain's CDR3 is CASSQLTGAKQETQYF. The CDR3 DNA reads TGTGCCAGCAGTCAACTGACAGGGGCGAAACAAGAGACCCAGTACTTC.

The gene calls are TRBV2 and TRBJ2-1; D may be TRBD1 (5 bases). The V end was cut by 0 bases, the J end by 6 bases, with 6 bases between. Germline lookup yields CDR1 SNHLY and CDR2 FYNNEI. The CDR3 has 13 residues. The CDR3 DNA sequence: TGTGCCAGCAGTGAAGCGCAGGGCAATGAGCAGTTCTTC. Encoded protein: CASSEAQGNEQFF. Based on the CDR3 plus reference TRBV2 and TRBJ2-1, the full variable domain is EPEVTQTPSHQVTQMGQEVILRCVPISNHLYFYWYRQILGQKVEFLVSFYNNEISEKSEIFDDQFSVERPDGSNFTLKIRSTKLEDSAMYFCASSEAQGNEQFFGPGTRLTVL.

The CDR3 sequence is CASSDRERAEAFF. Written as DNA, the CDR3 is TGTGCCAGCAGTGACCGGGAGCGAGCTGAAGCTTTCTTT. This chain links TRBV27 with TRBJ1-1; D is ambiguous. V was clipped by 5 bases and J by 6 bases, with 13 bases between them. This CDR3 contains 13 residues. Germline V gives CDR1 MNHEY, CDR2 SMNVEV (reference sequence).

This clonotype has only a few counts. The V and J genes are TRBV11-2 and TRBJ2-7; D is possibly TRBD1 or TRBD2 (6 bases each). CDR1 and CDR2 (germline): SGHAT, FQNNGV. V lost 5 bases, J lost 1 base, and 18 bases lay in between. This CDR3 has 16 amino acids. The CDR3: CASSRRGAKGSYEQYF. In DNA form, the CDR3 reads TGTGCCAGCAGCCGAAGGGGGGCAAAGGGGTCCTACGAGCAGTACTTC.

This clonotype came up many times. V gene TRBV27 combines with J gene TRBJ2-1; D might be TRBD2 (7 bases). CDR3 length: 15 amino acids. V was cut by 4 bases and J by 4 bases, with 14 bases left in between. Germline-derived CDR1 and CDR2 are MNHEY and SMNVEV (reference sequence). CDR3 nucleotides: TGTGCCAGCAGTTCTTTGCGGGGGCTATACAATGAGCAGTTCTTC. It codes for CASSSLRGLYNEQFF.

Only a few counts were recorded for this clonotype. CDR3 sequence (DNA): TGTGCCAGCAGCTTAGAATCGGCGGGGAAGGGGCAGTATTTT. It translates to CASSLESAGKGQYF. This chain uses TRBV7-6 with TRBJ2-3; maybe TRBD2 (6 bases). Germline V gene data show CDR1 as SGHVS and CDR2 as FNYEAQ. CDR3 length: 14 residues. Trimming removed 1 base at V and 11 bases at J, with 16 bases between.

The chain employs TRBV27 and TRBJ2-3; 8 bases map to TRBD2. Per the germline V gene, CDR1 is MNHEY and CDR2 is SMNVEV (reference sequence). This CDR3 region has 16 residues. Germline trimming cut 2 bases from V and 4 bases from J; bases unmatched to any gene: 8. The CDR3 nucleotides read TGTGCCAGCAGTTTAATCCCAGCGGGAGTAGCAGATACGCAGTATTTT. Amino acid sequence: CASSLIPAGVADTQYF.

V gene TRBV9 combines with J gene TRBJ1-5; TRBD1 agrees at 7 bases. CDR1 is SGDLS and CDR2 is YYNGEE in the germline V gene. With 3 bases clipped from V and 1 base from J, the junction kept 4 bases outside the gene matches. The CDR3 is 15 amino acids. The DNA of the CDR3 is TGTGCCAGCAGCGCCAGGGGGAACAGCAATCAGCCCCAGCATTTT. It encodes CASSARGNSNQPQHF. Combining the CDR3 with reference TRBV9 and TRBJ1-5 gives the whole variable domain DSGVTQTPKHLITATGQRVTLRCSPRSGDLSVYWYQQSLDQGLQFLIQYYNGEERAKGNILERFSAQQFPDLHSELNLSSLELGDSALYFCASSARGNSNQPQHFGDGTRLSIL.

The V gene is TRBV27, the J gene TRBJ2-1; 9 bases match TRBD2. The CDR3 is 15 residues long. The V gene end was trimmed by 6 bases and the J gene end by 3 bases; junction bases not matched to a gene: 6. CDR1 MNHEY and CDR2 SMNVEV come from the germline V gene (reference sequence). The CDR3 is CASRIAGVLYNEQFF. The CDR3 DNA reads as TGTGCCAGCAGAATAGCGGGGGTACTCTACAATGAGCAGTTCTTC.

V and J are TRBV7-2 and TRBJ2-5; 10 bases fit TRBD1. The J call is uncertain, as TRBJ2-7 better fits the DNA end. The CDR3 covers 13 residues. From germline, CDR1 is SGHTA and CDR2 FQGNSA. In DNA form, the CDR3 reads TGTGCCAGCGAAGGGACAGGGGTGTACGAGCAGTACTTC. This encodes CASEGTGVYEQYF.

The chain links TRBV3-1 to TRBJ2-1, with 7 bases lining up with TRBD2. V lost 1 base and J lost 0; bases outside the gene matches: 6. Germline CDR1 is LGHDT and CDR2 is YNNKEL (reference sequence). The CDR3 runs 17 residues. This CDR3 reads CASSQVWGRASYNEQFF. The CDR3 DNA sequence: TGTGCCAGCAGCCAAGTCTGGGGGAGGGCCTCCTACAATGAGCAGTTCTTC.

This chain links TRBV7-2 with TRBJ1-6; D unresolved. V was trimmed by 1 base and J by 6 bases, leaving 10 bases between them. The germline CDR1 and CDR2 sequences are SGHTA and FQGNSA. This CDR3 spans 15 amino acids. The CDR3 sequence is CASSLDSGLNSPLHF. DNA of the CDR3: TGTGCCAGCAGCTTAGACTCTGGGCTTAATTCACCCCTCCACTTT.

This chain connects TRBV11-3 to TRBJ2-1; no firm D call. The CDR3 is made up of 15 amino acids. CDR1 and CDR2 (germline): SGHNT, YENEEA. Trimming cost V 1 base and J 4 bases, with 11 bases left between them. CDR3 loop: CASSLAHSRYNEQFF. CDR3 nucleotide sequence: TGTGCCAGCAGCTTAGCCCATTCGAGGTACAATGAGCAGTTCTTC.

CDR3 nucleotides: TGTGCCAGCAGCTTAGATAGAGCAGGCCGTTCGGATGAGCAGTTCTTC. It is translated as CASSLDRAGRSDEQFF. The chain is built from TRBV11-2 and TRBJ2-1; D remains unclear. Per germline, CDR1 SGHAT and CDR2 FQNNGV. Trimming stripped 0 bases from V and 8 bases from J, with 17 bases between. CDR3 length: 16 residues.